This TCR beta chain emerged from a study of blood T cell repertoires in COVID-19. About the research overall: Material from acute and convalescent COVID-19 was sourced from the United States, Italy and Spain. T cells, B-cell-depleted T cells, or PBMCs supplied cDNA or gDNA.

V gave up 3 bases and J gave up 8 bases; unmatched junction bases: 5. Per the germline V gene, CDR1 is KGHDR and CDR2 is SFDVKD. The CDR3 contains 13 residues. In the study's own analysis: Nucleated cell number was recorded as an estimate derived from reference gene primer amplification. The table came from immunoSEQ multiplex PCR; TCRdb's copy has only in-frame clones and leaves some out. That table furnishes V, J and clone size, whereas the DNA furnished D and trimming. Of 150,000 to 160,000 clones in the sample, approximately 90% were seen once. The sample taken for sequencing was peripheral blood. J is TRBJ1-2 and V is TRBV24-1; TRBD1 matches 7 bases. The TCR sequence derives from a woman aged 70-85 years with acute or convalescent COVID-19. For the CDR3, the DNA is TGTGCCACCAGTGATAGCGGACAGGACGGCTACACCTTC. Its translation: CATSDSGQDGYTF.